This T cell receptor (beta chain) was found in a study of post-analysis software for immune sequencing data. Study overall: Some patients lacked subtype; others had relapsing-remitting, secondary progressive or progressive-relapsing disease. Study-level points and caveats: Among a handful of TRBV segments more frequent in patients than controls were TRBV5-6, TRBV5-1 and TRBV20-1. Strong co-clustering by F measure was seen for same-batch samples.

TCR beta libraries were prepared from cDNA with unique molecular identifiers. From the PCR reads, TCRdb called clonotypes with MiXCR, one entry per CDR3 protein. The table lists 820,000 or so distinct CDR3 sequences, approximately 53% of them singletons. Of note for this clonotype: No antigen is known for it.

The CDR3 has 15 residues. Germline V CDR1 and CDR2: SGHRS, YFSETQ. Trimming stripped 1 base from V and 2 bases from J, with 11 bases between. This receptor was obtained from a girl between 10 and 17 years old with multiple sclerosis. The sample comprised blood. The rearrangement links TRBV5-1 to TRBJ2-3, with a weak D call TRBD2 (6 bases). The CDR3 reads CASSLTEGATDTQYF. The CDR3 DNA reads as TGCGCCAGCAGCTTGACGGAGGGAGCCACAGATACGCAGTATTTT.